The present entry profiles one T cell receptor (beta chain) with its context. Its specificity is not known. In the PCR, 60 Vbeta and 13 Jbeta primers were used. Sequenced by immunoSEQ multiplex PCR; TCRdb stores in-frame clones only, minus some. The sample lists roughly 160,000 clones; about four fifths were seen once. Each donor was healthy, and each was a bone marrow donor. The data belong to a study of cytomegalovirus exposure and HLA in healthy donors. Study-level background: In a previous analysis, more than 90 million unique TCR beta sequences were found from some 180 million T cells.

General study points: Some 150 TCR beta chains were listed as cytomegalovirus-associated.

The V and J ends lost 3 bases and 7 bases respectively, with 16 bases between them. The CDR3 loop spans 15 amino acids. The germline CDR1 and CDR2 sequences are LNHDA and SQIVND (reference sequence). The sequencing sample was made of PBMCs. The rearrangement joins TRBV19 to TRBJ2-1; D is possibly TRBD2 (5 bases). The receptor was derived from a man aged 25 to 40 in good health and CMV-seronegative. The CDR3 bases are TGTGCCAGTAGTATTCAAAGCGGCCTTGGGAATGAGCAGTTCTTC. This encodes CASSIQSGLGNEQFF.